The 26 T cell receptor beta chains below come from one sample, sequenced in a study of OX40 agonist ivuxolimab in advanced cancers. The library was built by means of the immunoSEQ multiplex PCR assay. TCRdb retrieved this table from immuneACCESS and kept in-frame rearrangements only. Not all clones are present; in checked studies, unresolved V genes account for under half, and no reason is known for the remainder. The table for this sample lists tens of thousands of clones; about 76% of them were counted only once. The ten largest clones represent more than 15% of the sample. This specimen consisted of CD4+ or CD8+ T cells sorted from blood, obtained in a trial of the OX40 agonist ivuxolimab. The receptor source for this set is an adult with an advanced solid tumor such as melanoma, head and neck, liver or kidney cancer.

The chain carries TRBV6-1 and TRBJ2-2; D may be TRBD1 or TRBD2 (7 bases each). The CDR3 spans 15 residues. The germline gives CDR1 MNHNS, CDR2 SASEGT. V lost 6 bases to trimming and J lost 0 bases, with 11 bases between them. CDR3 nucleotide sequence: TGTGCCAGCAGGCAGGGGGGGCCGAACACCGGGGAGCTGTTTTTT. Translated, it gives CASRQGGPNTGELFF.

This sequence joins TRBV13 and TRBJ2-2, with D hard to call. The germline CDR1 and CDR2 sequences are PRHDT and FYEKMQ (reference sequence). V was trimmed by 4 bases and J by 4 bases, leaving 7 bases between them. The CDR3 spans 13 residues. The CDR3 DNA sequence: TGTGCCAGCAGCTCTAAGTTCACCGGGGAGCTGTTTTTT. It translates to CASSSKFTGELFF.

The chain is built from TRBV10-2 and TRBJ2-3, with D perhaps matching TRBD1 (5 bases). The CDR3 covers 12 residues. The V end lost 10 bases, the J end lost 6 bases, and 14 bases lay between the germline ends. Germline V gene data show CDR1 as WSHSY and CDR2 as SAAADI. Here the CDR3 DNA reads TGCGCCACCTCGATGACAGCGGATACGCAGTATTTT. It specifies CATSMTADTQYF.

The genes are TRBV9 and TRBJ2-1, with 9 bases matching TRBD2. Germline V gene data show CDR1 as SGDLS and CDR2 as YYNGEE. The length of the CDR3 is 15 residues. V lost 0 bases, J lost 7 bases, and 5 bases stayed unmatched. CDR3 DNA sequence: TGTGCCAGCAGCGTAGGTAGCGGGAGTTATAATGAGCAGTTCTTC. Its translation is CASSVGSGSYNEQFF.

The chain couples TRBV9 to TRBJ1-1; tentative D call: TRBD1 (5 bases). The CDR3 has 15 amino acids. V lost 3 bases and J 0 bases, leaving 12 bases between the germline ends. The germline V gene has CDR1 SGDLS and CDR2 YYNGEE. The CDR3 DNA reads as TGTGCCAGCAGCGCAGGACAAAATCTGAACACTGAAGCTTTCTTT. Translated, it gives CASSAGQNLNTEAFF.

CDR3 coding DNA: TGTGCCAGCAGCAAAACAGGGTTAGGTGGAAACACCATATATTTT. This gives the protein CASSKTGLGGNTIYF. The chain recombines TRBV9 with TRBJ1-3; D perhaps matches TRBD1 (6 bases). CDR1 and CDR2 (germline): SGDLS, YYNGEE. The V end was cut by 4 bases, the J end by 3 bases, with 14 bases between. The CDR3 runs 15 residues.

The chain employs TRBV9 and TRBJ2-1, with 8 bases aligning to TRBD2. The CDR3 covers 15 residues. V trimming: 0 bases; J trimming: 1 base; junction bases outside the gene matches: 0. The germline V gene has CDR1 SGDLS and CDR2 YYNGEE. CDR3 sequence (DNA): TGTGCCAGCAGCGTAGCGGGAGGGTCCTACAATGAGCAGTTCTTC. As protein: CASSVAGGSYNEQFF.

The chain links TRBV2 to TRBJ1-5; D is unresolved. The length of the CDR3 is 15 residues. The ends were cut back, 4 bases at V and 6 bases at J, with 16 bases in the middle. The germline gives CDR1 SNHLY, CDR2 FYNNEI. Here the CDR3 DNA reads TGTGCCAGCAGTGCGAGGACGACTAGTAGTCAGCCCCAGCATTTT. It specifies CASSARTTSSQPQHF.

CDR3: CASSIEREETQYF. The CDR3 nucleotides read TGTGCCAGCAGTATCGAGAGGGAAGAGACCCAGTACTTC. The J gene is TRBJ2-5, the V gene TRBV28; D is perhaps TRBD2 (5 bases). The CDR3 is made up of 13 amino acids. The V end lost 5 bases, the J end lost 3 bases, and 10 bases lay between the germline ends. The germline V gene encodes CDR1 MDHEN and CDR2 SYDVKM.

The V call is TRBV7-8, the J call TRBJ2-2; 7 nucleotides line up with TRBD2. The CDR3 runs to 15 residues. Germline assignment: CDR1 SGHVS and CDR2 FQNEAQ. The ends lost 6 bases at V and 0 bases at J; junction bases unmatched: 4. The CDR3 here is CASRPGLPNTGELFF. CDR3 nucleotide sequence: TGTGCCAGCAGGCCGGGACTACCGAACACCGGGGAGCTGTTTTTT.

The J gene is TRBJ2-7, the V gene TRBV2; unclear D gene. The CDR3 has 12 residues. Germline CDR1 and CDR2: SNHLY and FYNNEI. Trimming stripped 5 bases from V and 2 bases from J, with 7 bases between. The CDR3 DNA reads TGTGCCAGCAGTTATGCAGCCTACGAGCAGTACTTC. As protein: CASSYAAYEQYF.

The chain is built from TRBV5-1 and TRBJ2-1, with D possibly TRBD2 on 6 matching bases. The CDR3 extends over 15 amino acids. V shed 8 bases and J shed 0 bases, with 15 bases lying between them. The germline gives CDR1 SGHRS, CDR2 YFSETQ. CDR3: CASSREPSSYNEQFF. The CDR3 nucleotides read TGCGCCAGTAGCCGGGAGCCGAGCTCCTACAATGAGCAGTTCTTC.

The chain has TRBV6-4 and TRBJ1-2; TRBD1 might be the D (5 bases). The CDR3 contains 13 residues. CDR1 and CDR2 from the germline V gene are MRHNA and SNTAGT. Deletions cut 1 base from V and 5 bases from J, with 8 bases between. The CDR3 loop reads CASSDLGGYGYTF. The CDR3 DNA reads as TGTGCCAGCAGTGACTTGGGGGGGTATGGCTACACCTTC.

The chain has TRBV19 and TRBJ2-1; TRBD1 agrees at 10 bases. J lost 10 bases, V lost 7 bases, and 7 bases had no gene match. The CDR3 loop spans 13 amino acids. From germline, CDR1 is LNHDA and CDR2 SQIVND (reference sequence). The CDR3, as DNA: TGTGCCAGTAAAGAGACAGGGGGCTCCGAGCAGTTCTTC. Protein sequence: CASKETGGSEQFF.

The chain uses TRBV4-2 and TRBJ1-2, with 9 bases matching TRBD1. The germline V gene encodes CDR1 LGHNA and CDR2 YNFKEQ. The CDR3 is 16 amino acids. V lost 0 bases to trimming and J lost 5 bases; unmatched junction nucleotides: 7. The DNA of the CDR3 is TGTGCCAGCAGCCAAGATGGGAAGACAGGGGGTTATGGCTACACCTTC. It codes for CASSQDGKTGGYGYTF.

This rearrangement joins TRBV6-5 to TRBJ2-7, with D possibly matching TRBD2 (6 bases). This CDR3 region has 14 residues. Germline assignment: CDR1 MNHEY and CDR2 SVGAGI. Deletions cut 6 bases from V and 6 bases from J, with 18 bases between. In DNA form, the CDR3 reads TGTGCCAGCAGCCAACGGGGTCAGGAGGGCGAGCAGTACTTC. This codes for CASSQRGQEGEQYF.

The CDR3 bases are TGTGCCAGCAAGAGGGAAGATACGCAGTATTTT. Translation: CASKREDTQYF. This rearrangement joins TRBV28 to TRBJ2-3; D is perhaps TRBD2 (5 bases). Between the trimmed V and J ends, which lost 7 bases and 5 bases, there was a span of 7 bases. The CDR3 has 11 residues. The germline CDR1 and CDR2 sequences are MDHEN and SYDVKM.

In its sample, this clone was seen a few times. The chain couples TRBV6-5 to TRBJ2-5; weak D call: TRBD2 (6 bases). Trimming cost V 7 bases and J 5 bases, with 14 bases left between them. CDR3 length: 13 residues. From germline, CDR1 is MNHEY and CDR2 SVGAGI. CDR3 DNA: TGTGCCAGCAAGGCGGGACCAGGGGAGACCCAGTACTTC. This codes for CASKAGPGETQYF.

This clone was observed a few times. The rearrangement joins TRBV10-1 to TRBJ2-3; 10 nucleotides align to TRBD2. Germline V gene data show CDR1 as WNHNN and CDR2 as SYGVQD (reference sequence). Trimming removed 5 bases from V and 6 bases from J; junction bases left unmatched: 14. The CDR3 runs 17 residues. The CDR3 here is CASSTGTSVSGADTQYF. The CDR3, as DNA: TGCGCCAGCAGTACTGGGACTAGCGTTTCAGGGGCGGATACGCAGTATTTT.

CDR3 sequence: CASSLKLLDEQYF. The CDR3 bases are TGTGCCAGCAGCTTAAAACTTCTAGACGAGCAGTACTTC. The rearrangement joins TRBV7-3 to TRBJ2-7; D remains unclear. The CDR3 sequence is 13 residues long. Germline V CDR1 and CDR2: SGHTA, FQGTGA. Trimming pared 1 base from V and 5 bases from J, leaving 9 bases between.

V usage is TRBV29-1 and J usage is TRBJ1-2, with 8 nucleotides matching TRBD1. The V and J ends lost 3 bases and 4 bases, in that order; junction bases with no gene match: 16. Germline V gene data show CDR1 as SQVTM and CDR2 as ANQGSEA. The CDR3 sequence is 17 residues long. In nucleotides, the CDR3 is TGCAGCGTTGATAGTGGGTTCGACCAGGGGGCTCGCTATGGCTACACCTTC. The encoded protein is CSVDSGFDQGARYGYTF.

The rearrangement links TRBV7-2 to TRBJ2-2; TRBD1 is a possible D gene (6 bases). Germline CDR1 SGHTA, CDR2 FQGNSA. Trimming took 5 bases from V and 1 from J, leaving 11 bases between them. This CDR3 is built from 15 residues. The DNA for the CDR3 is TGTGCCAGCAGCCAAGGGACATTGAACACCGGGGAGCTGTTTTTT. Its protein product is CASSQGTLNTGELFF.

This chain connects TRBV18 to TRBJ2-1; a weak D match, TRBD1 (5 bases). In germline, CDR1 is KGHSH, CDR2 LQKENI. V was shortened by 2 bases and J by 7 bases, with 12 bases between the two germline ends. The CDR3 is made up of 14 amino acids. CDR3 bases: TGTGCCAGCTCACCAGGTTCAGGGTTGAATGAGCAGTTCTTC. It encodes CASSPGSGLNEQFF.

The chain uses TRBV19 and TRBJ2-2; D ambiguous. In germline, CDR1 is LNHDA, CDR2 SQIVND (reference sequence). The CDR3 has 15 residues. Between the trimmed V and J ends, which lost 8 bases and 7 bases, there was a span of 20 bases. The chain's CDR3 is CASEPLRWGGGELFF. The CDR3 DNA sequence: TGTGCCAGTGAGCCACTCCGTTGGGGTGGCGGGGAGCTGTTTTTT.

The V call is TRBV5-4, the J call TRBJ1-2, with D perhaps TRBD1 (5 bases). The V gene lost 3 bases and the J gene lost 7 bases, with 16 bases spanning the gap. There are 14 residues in the CDR3. Germline-derived CDR1 and CDR2 are SGHNT and YYREEE (reference sequence). In DNA form, the CDR3 reads TGTGCCAGCAGCTCCGGGGCCTCTTCATTTGGCTACACCTTC. Residues: CASSSGASSFGYTF.

V usage is TRBV19 and J usage is TRBJ1-2; possible D gene TRBD1, 5 bases. The germline V and J ends were trimmed by 1 base and 8 bases, with 14 bases remaining between them. Germline CDR1 reads LNHDA; CDR2 reads SQIVND (reference sequence). This CDR3 comprises 14 residues. CDR3 nucleotides: TGTGCCAGTAGTATAGCCCTACAGGATCGGGGCTACACCTTC. Protein product: CASSIALQDRGYTF.